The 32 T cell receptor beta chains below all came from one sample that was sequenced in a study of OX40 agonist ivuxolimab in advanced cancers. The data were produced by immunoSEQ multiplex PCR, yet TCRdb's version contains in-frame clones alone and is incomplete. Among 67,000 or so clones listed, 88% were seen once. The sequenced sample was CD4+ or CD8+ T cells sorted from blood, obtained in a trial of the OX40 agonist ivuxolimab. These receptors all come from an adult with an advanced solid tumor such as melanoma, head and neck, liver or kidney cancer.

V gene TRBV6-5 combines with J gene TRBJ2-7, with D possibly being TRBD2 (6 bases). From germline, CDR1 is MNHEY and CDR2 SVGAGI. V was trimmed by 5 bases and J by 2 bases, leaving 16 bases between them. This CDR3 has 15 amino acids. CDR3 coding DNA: TGTGCCAGCAGTCAGTACGGCGGGAACCCCTACGAGCAGTACTTC. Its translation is CASSQYGGNPYEQYF.

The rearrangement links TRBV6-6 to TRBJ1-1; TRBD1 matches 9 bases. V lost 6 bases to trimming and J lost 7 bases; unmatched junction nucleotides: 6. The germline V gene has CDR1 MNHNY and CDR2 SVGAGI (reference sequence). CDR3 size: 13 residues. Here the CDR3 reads CASSQQGASEAFF. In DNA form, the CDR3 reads TGTGCCAGCAGCCAACAGGGGGCTAGTGAAGCTTTCTTT.

CDR3 bases: TGTGCCAGTAGTCGAATAGCGGGAGGGACAGATACGCAGTATTTT. Amino acid sequence: CASSRIAGGTDTQYF. The chain couples TRBV19 to TRBJ2-3; TRBD2 agrees at 11 bases. V was pared by 5 bases and J by 3 bases, with 4 bases of the junction left unmatched. CDR3 length: 15 residues. CDR1 is LNHDA and CDR2 is SQIVND in the germline V gene (reference sequence).

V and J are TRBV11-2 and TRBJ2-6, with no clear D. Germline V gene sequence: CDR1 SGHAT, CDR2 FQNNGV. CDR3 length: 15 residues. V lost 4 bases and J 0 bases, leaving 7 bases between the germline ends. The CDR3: CASSSFLSGANVLTF. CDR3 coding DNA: TGTGCCAGCAGCTCCTTCCTCTCTGGGGCCAACGTCCTGACTTTC. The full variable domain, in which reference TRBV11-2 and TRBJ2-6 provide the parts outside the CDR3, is EAGVAQSPRYKIIEKRQSVAFWCNPISGHATLYWYQQILGQGPKLLIQFQNNGVVDDSQLPKDRFSAERLKGVDSTLKIQPAKLEDSAVYLCASSSFLSGANVLTFGAGSRLTVL.

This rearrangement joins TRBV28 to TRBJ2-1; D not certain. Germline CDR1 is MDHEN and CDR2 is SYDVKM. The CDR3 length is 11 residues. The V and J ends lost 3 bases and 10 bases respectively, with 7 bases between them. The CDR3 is CASSFFKEQFF. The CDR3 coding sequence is TGTGCCAGCAGTTTTTTTAAGGAGCAGTTCTTC. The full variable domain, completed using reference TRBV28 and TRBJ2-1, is DVKVTQSSRYLVKRTGEKVFLECVQDMDHENMFWYRQDPGLGLRLIYFSYDVKMKEKGDIPEGYSVSREKKERFSLILESASTNQTSMYLCASSFFKEQFFGPGTRLTVL.

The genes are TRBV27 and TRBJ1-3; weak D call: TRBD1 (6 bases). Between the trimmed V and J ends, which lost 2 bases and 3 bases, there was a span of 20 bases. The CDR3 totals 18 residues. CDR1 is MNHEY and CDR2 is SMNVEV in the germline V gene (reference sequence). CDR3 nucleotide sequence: TGTGCCAGCAGTTTAAGGGGAGGGCGGGGGGCGCGTGGAAACACCATATATTTT. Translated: CASSLRGGRGARGNTIYF.

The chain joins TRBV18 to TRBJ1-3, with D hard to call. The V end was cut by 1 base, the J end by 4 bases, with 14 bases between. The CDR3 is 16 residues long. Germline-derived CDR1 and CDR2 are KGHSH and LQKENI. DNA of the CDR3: TGTGCCAGCTCACCACTCTCCGGGCTTGCCGGAAACACCATATATTTT. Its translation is CASSPLSGLAGNTIYF.

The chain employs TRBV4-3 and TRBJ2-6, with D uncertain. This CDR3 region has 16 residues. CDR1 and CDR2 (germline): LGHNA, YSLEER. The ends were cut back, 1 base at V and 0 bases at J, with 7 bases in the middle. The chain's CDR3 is CASSQGGYSGANVLTF. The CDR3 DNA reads TGCGCCAGCAGCCAAGGAGGCTACTCTGGGGCCAACGTCCTGACTTTC.

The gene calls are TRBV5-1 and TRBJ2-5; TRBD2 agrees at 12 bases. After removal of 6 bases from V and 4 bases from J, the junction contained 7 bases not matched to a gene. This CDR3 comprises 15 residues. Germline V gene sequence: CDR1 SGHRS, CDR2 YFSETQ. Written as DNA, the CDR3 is TGCGCCAGCACGTCACTAGCGGGGGGCGGAGAGACCCAGTACTTC. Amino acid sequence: CASTSLAGGGETQYF.

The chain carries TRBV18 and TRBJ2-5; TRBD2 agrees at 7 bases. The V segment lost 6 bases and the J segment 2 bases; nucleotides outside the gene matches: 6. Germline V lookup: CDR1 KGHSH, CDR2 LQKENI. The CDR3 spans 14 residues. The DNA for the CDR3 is TGTGCCAGCTCCCCGAGCGGGGAACAAGAGACCCAGTACTTC. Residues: CASSPSGEQETQYF.

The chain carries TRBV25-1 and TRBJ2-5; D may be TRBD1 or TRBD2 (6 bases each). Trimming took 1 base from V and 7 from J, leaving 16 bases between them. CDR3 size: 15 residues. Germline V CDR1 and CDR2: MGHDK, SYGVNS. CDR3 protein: CASSESRGVWGTQYF. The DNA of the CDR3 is TGTGCCAGCAGTGAATCGAGGGGGGTTTGGGGGACCCAGTACTTC.

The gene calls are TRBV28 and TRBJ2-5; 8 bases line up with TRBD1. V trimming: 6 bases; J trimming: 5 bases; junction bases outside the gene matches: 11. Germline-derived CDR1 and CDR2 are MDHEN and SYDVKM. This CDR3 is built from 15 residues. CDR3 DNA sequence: TGTGCCAGCAGGGAGTCGGACAGGGCGAGGGAGACCCAGTACTTC. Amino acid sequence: CASRESDRARETQYF.

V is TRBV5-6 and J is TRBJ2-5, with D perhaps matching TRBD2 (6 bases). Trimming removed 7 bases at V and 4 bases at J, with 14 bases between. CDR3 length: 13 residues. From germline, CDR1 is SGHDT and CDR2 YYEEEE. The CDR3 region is CASGPGDGETQYF. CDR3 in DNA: TGTGCCAGCGGCCCGGGGGACGGAGAGACCCAGTACTTC.

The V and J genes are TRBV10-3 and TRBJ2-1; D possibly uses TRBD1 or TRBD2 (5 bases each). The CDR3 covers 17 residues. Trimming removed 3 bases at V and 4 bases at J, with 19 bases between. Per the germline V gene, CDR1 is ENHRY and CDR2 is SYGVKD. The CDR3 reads CAISDSTGTPSYNEQFF. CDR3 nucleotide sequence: TGTGCCATCAGTGATTCAACCGGGACCCCTAGTTACAATGAGCAGTTCTTC.

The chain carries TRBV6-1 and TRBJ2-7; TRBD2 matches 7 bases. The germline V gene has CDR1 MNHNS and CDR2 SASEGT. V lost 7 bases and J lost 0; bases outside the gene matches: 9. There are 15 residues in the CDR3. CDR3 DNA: TGTGCCAGCATTTCCGGGACTATCCTCTCCTACGAGCAGTACTTC. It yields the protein CASISGTILSYEQYF.

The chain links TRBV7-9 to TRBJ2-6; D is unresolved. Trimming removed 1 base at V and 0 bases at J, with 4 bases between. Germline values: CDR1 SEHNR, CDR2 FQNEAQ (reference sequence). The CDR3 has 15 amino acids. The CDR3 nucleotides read TGTGCCAGCAGCTTAGACCGCTCTGGGGCCAACGTCCTGACTTTC. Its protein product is CASSLDRSGANVLTF.

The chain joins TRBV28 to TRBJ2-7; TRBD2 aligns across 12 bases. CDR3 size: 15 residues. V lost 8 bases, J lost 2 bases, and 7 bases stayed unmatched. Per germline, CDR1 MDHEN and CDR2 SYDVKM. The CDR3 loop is CASRLAGVSTYEQYF. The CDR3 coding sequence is TGTGCCAGCCGACTAGCGGGAGTTTCTACCTACGAGCAGTACTTC. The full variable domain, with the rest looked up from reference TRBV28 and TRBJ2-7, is DVKVTQSSRYLVKRTGEKVFLECVQDMDHENMFWYRQDPGLGLRLIYFSYDVKMKEKGDIPEGYSVSREKKERFSLILESASTNQTSMYLCASRLAGVSTYEQYFGPGTRLTVT.

The CDR3 DNA is TGTGCCAGTAGTATAGAGGCTACTAGCGGGGGAGAGACCCAGTACTTC. Translation gives CASSIEATSGGETQYF. The gene calls are TRBV19 and TRBJ2-5, with TRBD2 identical over 11 bases. There are 16 residues in the CDR3. Germline V gene lookup returns CDR1 LNHDA and CDR2 SQIVND (reference sequence). Germline trimming cut 0 bases from V and 4 bases from J; bases unmatched to any gene: 4.

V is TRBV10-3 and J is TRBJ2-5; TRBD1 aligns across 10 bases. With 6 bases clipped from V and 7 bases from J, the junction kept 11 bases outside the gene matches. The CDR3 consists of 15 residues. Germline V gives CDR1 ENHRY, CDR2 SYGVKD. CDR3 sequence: CAISQGQGKERTQYF. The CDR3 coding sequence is TGTGCCATCAGCCAGGGACAGGGGAAGGAGAGGACCCAGTACTTC.

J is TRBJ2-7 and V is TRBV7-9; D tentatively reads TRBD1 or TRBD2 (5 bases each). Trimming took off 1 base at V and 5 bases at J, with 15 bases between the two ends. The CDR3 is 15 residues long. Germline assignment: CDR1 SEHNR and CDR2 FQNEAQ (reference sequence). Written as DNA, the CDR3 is TGTGCCAGCAGCTTAGTCCAGGGACCCCCCAACGAGCAGTACTTC. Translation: CASSLVQGPPNEQYF.

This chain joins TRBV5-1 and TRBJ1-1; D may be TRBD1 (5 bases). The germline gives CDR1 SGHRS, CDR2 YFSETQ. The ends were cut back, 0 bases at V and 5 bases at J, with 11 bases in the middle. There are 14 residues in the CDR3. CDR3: CASSLEVRGTEAFF. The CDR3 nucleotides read TGCGCCAGCAGCTTGGAGGTGCGGGGGACTGAAGCTTTCTTT.

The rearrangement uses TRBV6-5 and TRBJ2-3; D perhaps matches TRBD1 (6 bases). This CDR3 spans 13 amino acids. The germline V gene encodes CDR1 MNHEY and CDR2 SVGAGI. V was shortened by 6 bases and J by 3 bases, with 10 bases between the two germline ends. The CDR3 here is CASSYRGTDTQYF. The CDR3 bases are TGTGCCAGCAGCTATAGGGGGACAGATACGCAGTATTTT.

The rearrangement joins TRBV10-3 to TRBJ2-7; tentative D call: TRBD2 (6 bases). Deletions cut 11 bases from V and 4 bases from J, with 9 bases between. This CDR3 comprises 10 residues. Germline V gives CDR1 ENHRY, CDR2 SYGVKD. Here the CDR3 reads CAVGLYEQYF. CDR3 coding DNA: TGTGCCGTGGGACTTTACGAGCAGTACTTC.

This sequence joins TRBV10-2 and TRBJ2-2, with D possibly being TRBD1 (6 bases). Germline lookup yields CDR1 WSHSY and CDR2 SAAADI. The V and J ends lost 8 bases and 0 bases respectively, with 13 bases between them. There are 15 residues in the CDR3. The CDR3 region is CASFTGIANTGELFF. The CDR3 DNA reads TGCGCCAGCTTTACAGGGATCGCGAACACCGGGGAGCTGTTTTTT.

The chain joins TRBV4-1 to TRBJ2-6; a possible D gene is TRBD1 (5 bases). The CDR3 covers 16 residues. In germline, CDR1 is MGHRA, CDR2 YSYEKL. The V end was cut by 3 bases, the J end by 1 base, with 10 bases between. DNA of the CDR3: TGCGCCAGCAGCCAGCCCCAGGGTTCTGGGGCCAACGTCCTGACTTTC. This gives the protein CASSQPQGSGANVLTF.

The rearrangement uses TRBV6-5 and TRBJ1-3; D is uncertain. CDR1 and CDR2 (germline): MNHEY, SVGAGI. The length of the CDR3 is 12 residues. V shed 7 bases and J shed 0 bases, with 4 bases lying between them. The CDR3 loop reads CASKNSGNTIYF. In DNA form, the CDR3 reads TGTGCCAGCAAAAACTCTGGAAACACCATATATTTT.

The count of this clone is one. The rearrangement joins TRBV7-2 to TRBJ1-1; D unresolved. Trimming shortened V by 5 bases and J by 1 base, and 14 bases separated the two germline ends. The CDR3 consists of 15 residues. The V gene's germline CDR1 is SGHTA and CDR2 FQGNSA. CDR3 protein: CASSETGSWNTEAFF. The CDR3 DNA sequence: TGTGCCAGCAGCGAAACGGGCTCATGGAACACTGAAGCTTTCTTT.

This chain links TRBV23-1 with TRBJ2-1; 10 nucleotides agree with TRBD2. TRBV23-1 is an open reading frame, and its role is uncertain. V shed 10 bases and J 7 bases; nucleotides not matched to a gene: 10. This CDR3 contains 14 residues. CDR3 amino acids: CATLTSGVSNEQFF. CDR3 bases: TGCGCCACCCTAACTAGCGGGGTTTCAAATGAGCAGTTCTTC.

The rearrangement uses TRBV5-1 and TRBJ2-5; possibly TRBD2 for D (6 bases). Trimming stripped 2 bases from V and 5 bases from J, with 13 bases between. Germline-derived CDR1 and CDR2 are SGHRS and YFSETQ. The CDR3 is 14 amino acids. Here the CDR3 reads CASSFQTGGETQYF. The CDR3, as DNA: TGCGCCAGCAGCTTTCAGACTGGGGGGGAGACCCAGTACTTC.

The CDR3 region is CARSLRSDGAQETQYF. CDR3 DNA sequence: TGTGCCAGAAGCTTGCGATCTGACGGAGCCCAAGAGACCCAGTACTTC. This chain uses TRBV5-3 with TRBJ2-5; D is uncertain. TRBV5-3 is identified as an open reading frame with a role that is uncertain. The CDR3 is 16 residues long. Between the trimmed V and J ends, which lost 1 base and 1 base, there was a span of 14 bases.

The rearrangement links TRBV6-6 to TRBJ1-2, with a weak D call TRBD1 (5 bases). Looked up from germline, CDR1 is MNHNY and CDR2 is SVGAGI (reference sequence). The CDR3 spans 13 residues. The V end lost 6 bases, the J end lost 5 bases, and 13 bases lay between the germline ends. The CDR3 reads CASRLTQGYGYTF. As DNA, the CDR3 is TGTGCCAGCAGGCTCACCCAGGGTTATGGCTACACCTTC.

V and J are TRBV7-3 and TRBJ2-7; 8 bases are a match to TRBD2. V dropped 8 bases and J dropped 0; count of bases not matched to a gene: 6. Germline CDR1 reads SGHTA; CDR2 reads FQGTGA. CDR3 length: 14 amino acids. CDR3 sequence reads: CASRLRGDSYEQYF. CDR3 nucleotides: TGTGCCAGCCGCCTGCGGGGGGACTCCTACGAGCAGTACTTC.